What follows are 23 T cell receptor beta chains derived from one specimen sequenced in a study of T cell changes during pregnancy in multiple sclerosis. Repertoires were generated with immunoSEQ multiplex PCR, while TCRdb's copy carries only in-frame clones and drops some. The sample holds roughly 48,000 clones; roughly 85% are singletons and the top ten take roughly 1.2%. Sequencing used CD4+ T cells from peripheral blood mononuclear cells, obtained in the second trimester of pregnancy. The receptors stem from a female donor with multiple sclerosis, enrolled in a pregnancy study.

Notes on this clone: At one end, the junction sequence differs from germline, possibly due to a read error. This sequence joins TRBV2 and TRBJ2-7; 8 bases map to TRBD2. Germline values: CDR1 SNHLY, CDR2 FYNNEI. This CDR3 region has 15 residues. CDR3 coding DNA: TGTGCCAGCAGGGAAGGAGCGGGAGTGGCCTACGAGCAGTACTTC. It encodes CASREGAGVAYEQYF.

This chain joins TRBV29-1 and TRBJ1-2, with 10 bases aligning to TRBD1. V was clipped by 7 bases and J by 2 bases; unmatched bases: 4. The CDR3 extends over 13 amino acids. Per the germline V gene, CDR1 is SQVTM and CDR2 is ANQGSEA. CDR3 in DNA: TGCAGCGGGGGGGGACAGGGGAACTATGGCTACACCTTC. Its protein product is CSGGGQGNYGYTF.

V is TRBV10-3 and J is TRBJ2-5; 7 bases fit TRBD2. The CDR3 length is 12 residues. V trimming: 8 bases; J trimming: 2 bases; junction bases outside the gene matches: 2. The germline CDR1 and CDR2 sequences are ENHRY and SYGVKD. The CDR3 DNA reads TGTGCCATCGGGACTAATCAAGAGACCCAGTACTTC. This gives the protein CAIGTNQETQYF.

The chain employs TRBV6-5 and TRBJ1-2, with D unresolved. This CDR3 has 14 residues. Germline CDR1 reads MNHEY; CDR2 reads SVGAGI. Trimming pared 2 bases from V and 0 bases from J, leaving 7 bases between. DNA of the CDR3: TGTGCCAGCAGTTACCGGTTAGCTAACTATGGCTACACCTTC. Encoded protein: CASSYRLANYGYTF.

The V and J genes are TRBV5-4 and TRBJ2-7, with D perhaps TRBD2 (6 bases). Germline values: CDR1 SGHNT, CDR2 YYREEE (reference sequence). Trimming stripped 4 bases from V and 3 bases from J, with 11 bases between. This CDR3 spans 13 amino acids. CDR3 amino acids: CASSRGIFYEQYF. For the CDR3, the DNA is TGTGCCAGCAGCCGGGGGATCTTCTACGAGCAGTACTTC.

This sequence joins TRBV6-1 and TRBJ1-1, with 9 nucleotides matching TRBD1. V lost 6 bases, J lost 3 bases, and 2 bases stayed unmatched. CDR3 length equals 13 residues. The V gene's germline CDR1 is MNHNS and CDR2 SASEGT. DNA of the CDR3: TGTGCCAGCAGCTGGACAGGGGACACTGAAGCTTTCTTT. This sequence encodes CASSWTGDTEAFF.

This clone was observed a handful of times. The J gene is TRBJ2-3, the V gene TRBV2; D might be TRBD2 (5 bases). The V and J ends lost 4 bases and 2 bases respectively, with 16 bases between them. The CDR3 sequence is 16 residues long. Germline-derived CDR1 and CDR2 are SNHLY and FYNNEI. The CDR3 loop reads CASSARASDYTDTQYF. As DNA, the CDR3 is TGTGCCAGCAGTGCGAGGGCCTCAGATTACACAGATACGCAGTATTTT.

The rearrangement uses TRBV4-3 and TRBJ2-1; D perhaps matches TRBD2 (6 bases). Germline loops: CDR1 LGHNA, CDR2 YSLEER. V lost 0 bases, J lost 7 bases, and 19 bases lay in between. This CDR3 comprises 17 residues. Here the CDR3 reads CASSQDPGTLKGNEQFF. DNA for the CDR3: TGCGCCAGCAGCCAAGACCCCGGGACTTTAAAGGGTAATGAGCAGTTCTTC.

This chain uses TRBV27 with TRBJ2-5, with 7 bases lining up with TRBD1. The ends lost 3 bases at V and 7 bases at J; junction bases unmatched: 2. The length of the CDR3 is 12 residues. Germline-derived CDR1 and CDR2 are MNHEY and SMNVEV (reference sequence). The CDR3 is CASSFNRGTQYF. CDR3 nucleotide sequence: TGTGCCAGCAGTTTCAACAGGGGGACCCAGTACTTC.

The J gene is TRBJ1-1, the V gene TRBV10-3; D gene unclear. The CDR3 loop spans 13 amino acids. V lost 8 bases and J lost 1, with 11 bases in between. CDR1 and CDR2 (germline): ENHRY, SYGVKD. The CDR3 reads CAIRREGNTEAFF. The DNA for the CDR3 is TGTGCCATCCGTCGAGAGGGGAACACTGAAGCTTTCTTT.

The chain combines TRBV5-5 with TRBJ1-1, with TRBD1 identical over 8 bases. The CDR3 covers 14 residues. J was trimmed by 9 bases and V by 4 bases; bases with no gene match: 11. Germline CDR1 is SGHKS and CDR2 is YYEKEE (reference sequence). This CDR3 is CASSRLQGAQKAFF. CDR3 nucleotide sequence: TGTGCCAGCAGCCGGCTTCAGGGGGCTCAAAAAGCTTTCTTT.

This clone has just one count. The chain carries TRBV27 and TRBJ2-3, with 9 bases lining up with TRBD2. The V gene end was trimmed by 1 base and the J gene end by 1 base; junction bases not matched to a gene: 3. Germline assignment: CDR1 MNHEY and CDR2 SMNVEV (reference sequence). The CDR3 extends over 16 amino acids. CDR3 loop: CASSLFQREGTDTQYF. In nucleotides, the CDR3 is TGTGCCAGCAGTTTATTCCAGCGGGAGGGCACAGATACGCAGTATTTT.

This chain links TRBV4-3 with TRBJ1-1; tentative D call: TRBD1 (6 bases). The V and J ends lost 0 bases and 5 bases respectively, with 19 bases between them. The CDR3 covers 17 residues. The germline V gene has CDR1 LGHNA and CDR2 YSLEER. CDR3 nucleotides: TGCGCCAGCAGCCAAGAGTACCTTGGAGGGGGGGGGACTGAAGCTTTCTTT. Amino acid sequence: CASSQEYLGGGGTEAFF.

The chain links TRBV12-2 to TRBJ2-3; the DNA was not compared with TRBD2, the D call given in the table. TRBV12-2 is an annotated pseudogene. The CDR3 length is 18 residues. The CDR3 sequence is CASRLALESRLVSDTQYF. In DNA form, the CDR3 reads TGTGCAAGTCGCTTAGCCCTTGAGAGTAGACTAGTATCAGATACGCAGTATTTT.

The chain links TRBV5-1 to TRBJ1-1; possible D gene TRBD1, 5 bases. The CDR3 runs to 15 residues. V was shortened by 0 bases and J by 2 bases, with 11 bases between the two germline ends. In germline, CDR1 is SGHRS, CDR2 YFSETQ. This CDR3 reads CASSLASQGNTEAFF. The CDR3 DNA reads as TGCGCCAGCAGCTTGGCCTCCCAGGGCAACACTGAAGCTTTCTTT.

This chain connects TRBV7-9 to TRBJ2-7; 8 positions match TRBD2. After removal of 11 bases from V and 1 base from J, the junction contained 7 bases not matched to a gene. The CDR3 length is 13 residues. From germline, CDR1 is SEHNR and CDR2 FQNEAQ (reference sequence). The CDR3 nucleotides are TGTGCCTCCCGTCGGGGGGGGTCCTACGAGCAGTACTTC. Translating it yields CASRRGGSYEQYF.

The CDR3 DNA follows: TGTGCCAGCAGTTTTATCGGGGGAAGAGACCAGCCCCAGCATTTT. Its protein product is CASSFIGGRDQPQHF. This rearrangement joins TRBV28 to TRBJ1-5; D is perhaps TRBD1 (5 bases). CDR3 size: 15 residues. Trimming stripped 3 bases from V and 7 bases from J, with 16 bases between. The germline V gene has CDR1 MDHEN and CDR2 SYDVKM. The full variable domain, completed using reference TRBV28 and TRBJ1-5, is DVKVTQSSRYLVKRTGEKVFLECVQDMDHENMFWYRQDPGLGLRLIYFSYDVKMKEKGDIPEGYSVSREKKERFSLILESASTNQTSMYLCASSFIGGRDQPQHFGDGTRLSIL.

CDR3 loop: CASSIQGGGETQYF. In nucleotides, the CDR3 is TGTGCCAGCAGCATACAGGGGGGCGGAGAGACCCAGTACTTC. This sequence joins TRBV7-3 and TRBJ2-5; 8 nucleotides match TRBD1. CDR1 is SGHTA, CDR2 FQGTGA, per germline. This CDR3 has 14 residues. Unmatched junction bases numbered 6, after V lost 5 bases and J lost 4 bases.

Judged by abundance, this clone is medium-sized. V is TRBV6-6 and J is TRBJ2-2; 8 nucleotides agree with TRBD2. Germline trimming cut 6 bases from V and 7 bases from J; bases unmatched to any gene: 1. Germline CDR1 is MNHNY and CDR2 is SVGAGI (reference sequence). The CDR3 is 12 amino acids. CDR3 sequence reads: CASSREGGELFF. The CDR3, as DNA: TGTGCCAGCAGCCGGGAGGGCGGGGAGCTGTTTTTT.

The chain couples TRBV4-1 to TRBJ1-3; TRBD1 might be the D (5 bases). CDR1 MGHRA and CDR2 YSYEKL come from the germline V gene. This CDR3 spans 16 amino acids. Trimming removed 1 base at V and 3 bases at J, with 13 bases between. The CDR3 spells CASSQGGEVVGNTIYF. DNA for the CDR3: TGCGCCAGCAGCCAAGGAGGGGAGGTAGTTGGAAACACCATATATTTT.

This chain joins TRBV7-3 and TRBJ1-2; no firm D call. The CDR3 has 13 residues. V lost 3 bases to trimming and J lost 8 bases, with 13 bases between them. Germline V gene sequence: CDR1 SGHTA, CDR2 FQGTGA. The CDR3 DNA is TGTGCCAGCAGCTTGATCGCGGGGAGCGGCTACACCTTC. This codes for CASSLIAGSGYTF. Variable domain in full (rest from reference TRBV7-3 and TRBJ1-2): GAGVSQTPSNKVTEKGKYVELRCDPISGHTALYWYRQSLGQGPEFLIYFQGTGAADDSGLPNDRFFAVRPEGSVSTLKIQRTERGDSAVYLCASSLIAGSGYTFGSGTRLTVV.

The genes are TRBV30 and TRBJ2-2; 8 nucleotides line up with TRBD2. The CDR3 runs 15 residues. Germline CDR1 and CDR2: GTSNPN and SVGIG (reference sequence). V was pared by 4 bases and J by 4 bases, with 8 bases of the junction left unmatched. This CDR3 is CAWNTAGGSTGELFF. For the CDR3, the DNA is TGTGCCTGGAATACGGCGGGAGGAAGCACCGGGGAGCTGTTTTTT.

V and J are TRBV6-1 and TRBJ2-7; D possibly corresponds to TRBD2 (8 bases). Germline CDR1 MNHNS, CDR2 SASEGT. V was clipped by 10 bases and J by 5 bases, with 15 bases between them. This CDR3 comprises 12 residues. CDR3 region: CATPGGGDEQYF. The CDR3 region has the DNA TGTGCCACCCCGGGAGGGGGCGACGAGCAGTACTTC.